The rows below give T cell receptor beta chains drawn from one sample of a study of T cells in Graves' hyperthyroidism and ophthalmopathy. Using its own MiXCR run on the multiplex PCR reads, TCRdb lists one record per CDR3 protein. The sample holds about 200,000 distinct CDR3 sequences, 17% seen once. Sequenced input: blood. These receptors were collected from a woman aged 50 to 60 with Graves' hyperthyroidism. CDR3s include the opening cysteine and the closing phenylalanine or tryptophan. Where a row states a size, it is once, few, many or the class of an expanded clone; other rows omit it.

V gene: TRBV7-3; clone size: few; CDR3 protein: CASSSGSGANVLTF
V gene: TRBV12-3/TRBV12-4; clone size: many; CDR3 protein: CASTPDRYYEQYF
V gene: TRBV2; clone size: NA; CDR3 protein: CASTEWEGRSEQFF
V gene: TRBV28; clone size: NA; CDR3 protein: CASSPRPPLDEKLFF
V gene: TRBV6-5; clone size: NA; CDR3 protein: CASSYQGTTYSNQPQHF
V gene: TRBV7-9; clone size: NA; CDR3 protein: CASSLGALQRDEQFF
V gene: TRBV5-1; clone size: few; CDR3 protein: CASSSEVPGHTLSGANVLTF
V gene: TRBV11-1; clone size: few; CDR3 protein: CASSPRTGVQYEQYF
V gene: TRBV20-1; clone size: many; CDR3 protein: CSAGRQYDPYEQYF
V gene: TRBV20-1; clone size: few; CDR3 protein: CSARQQGAPPYEQYF
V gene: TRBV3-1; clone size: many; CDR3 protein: CASKKGDTSWTEAFF
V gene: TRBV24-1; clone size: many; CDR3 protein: CATSDLWGAEAFF
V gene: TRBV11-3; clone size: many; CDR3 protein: CASSPPTGGSYEQYF
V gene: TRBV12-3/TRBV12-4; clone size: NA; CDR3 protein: CASSLSASSLNGYTF
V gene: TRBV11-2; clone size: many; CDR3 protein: CASSLGTEAEAFF
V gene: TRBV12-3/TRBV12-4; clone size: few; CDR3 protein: CASSPGLEINEQFF
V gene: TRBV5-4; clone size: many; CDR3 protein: CASSPSRGLAGGHTDTQYF
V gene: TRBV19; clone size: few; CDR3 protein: CASKKAGGGLPGELFF
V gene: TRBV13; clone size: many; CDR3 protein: CASSLEDSYGYTF
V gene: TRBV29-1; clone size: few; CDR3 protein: CSAWTGGSGELFF
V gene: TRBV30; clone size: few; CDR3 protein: CAWSGLAGVNIQYF
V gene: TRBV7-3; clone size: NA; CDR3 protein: CASSLTGTTNNEQFF
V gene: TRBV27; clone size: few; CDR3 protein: CASSLRTGVGINEQFF
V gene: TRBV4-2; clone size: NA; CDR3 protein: CASSQEGARVTEAFF
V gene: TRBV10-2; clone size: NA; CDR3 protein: CASASNQETQYF
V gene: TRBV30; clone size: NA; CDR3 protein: CAGRDSAYGYTF
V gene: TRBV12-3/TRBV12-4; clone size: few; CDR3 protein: CASRSGANVLTF
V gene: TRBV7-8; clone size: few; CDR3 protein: CASSRGGTSGQYNEQFF
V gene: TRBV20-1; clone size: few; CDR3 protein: CSAPLAGAGDTQYF
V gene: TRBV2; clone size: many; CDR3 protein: CASSGQGLADPGAKNIQYF
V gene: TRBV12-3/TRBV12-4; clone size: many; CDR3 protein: CASSPQTTRQGADTQYF
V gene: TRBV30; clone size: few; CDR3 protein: CAWSEGGGGQPQHF
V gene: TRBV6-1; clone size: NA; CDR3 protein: CASRAEGVGANVLTF
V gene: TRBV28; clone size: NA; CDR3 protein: CASSSLGTGYYNEQFF
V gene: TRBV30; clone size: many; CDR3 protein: CAWLGRAPGETQYF
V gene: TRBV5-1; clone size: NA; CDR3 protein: CASSLTAGTGRETQYF
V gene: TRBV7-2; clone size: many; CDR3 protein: CASSHQSSSYNEQFF
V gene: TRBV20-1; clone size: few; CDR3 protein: CSARVGRLTQYF
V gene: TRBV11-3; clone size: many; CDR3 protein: CASSLARGRYEQYF
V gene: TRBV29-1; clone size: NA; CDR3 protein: CSVDGAGRVEQFF
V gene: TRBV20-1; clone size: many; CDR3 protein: CSASRNTEAFF
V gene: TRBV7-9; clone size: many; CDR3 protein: CASSIGLADNEQFF
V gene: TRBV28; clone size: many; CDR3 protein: CASILTRNTEAFF
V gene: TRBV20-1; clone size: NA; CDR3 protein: CSAWGSNTEAFF
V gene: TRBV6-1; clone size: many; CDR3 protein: CASKGGGGDTQYF
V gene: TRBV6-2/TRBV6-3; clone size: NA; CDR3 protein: CASRLTGGGYNEQFF
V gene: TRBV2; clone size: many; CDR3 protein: CASRGSEAFF
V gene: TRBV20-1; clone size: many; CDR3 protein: CSARDKPFDTQYF
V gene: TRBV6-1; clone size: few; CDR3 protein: CASRATQGGTGELFF
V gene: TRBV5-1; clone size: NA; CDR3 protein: CASSLGGARNTEAFF
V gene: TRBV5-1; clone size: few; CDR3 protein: CASSLTGVGGNTEAFF
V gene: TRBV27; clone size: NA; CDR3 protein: CASSSGGTEAFF
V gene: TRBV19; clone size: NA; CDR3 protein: CASSIPSGPNTGELFF
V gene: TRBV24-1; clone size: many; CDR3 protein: CATSGLAGGSYNEQFF
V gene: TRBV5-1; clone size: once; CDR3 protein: CASSLGGSRRGGEQFF